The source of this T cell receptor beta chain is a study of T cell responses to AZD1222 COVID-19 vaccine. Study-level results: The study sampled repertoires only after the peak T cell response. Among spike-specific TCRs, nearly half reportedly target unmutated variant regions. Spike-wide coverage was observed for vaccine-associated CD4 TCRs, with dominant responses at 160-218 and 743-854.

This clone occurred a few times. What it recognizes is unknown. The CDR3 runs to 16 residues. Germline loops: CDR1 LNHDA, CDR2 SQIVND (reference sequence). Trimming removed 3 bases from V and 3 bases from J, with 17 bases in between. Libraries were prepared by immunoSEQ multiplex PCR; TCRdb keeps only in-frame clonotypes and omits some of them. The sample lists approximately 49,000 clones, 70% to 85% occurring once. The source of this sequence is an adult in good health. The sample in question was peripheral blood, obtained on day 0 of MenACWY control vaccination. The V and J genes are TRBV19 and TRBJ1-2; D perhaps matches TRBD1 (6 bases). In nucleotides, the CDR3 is TGTGCCAGTAGTATCCGTAGTGGGGGCATTTACTATGGCTACACCTTC. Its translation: CASSIRSGGIYYGYTF.